This T cell receptor beta chain was recorded in a study of tumor-infiltrating lymphocytes in primary liver carcinoma. Study-wide points: Tumor tissue displayed a significantly greater top-250-clone fraction than blood (p = 0.039).

Turning to this clonotype: What it binds is not known. The junction departs from the called germline gene at one end, perhaps through a read error.

Making TCR beta cDNA involved approximately 480 ng total RNA and a constant-region primer. Libraries covering TCR beta were generated through three nested multiplex PCR rounds (using a slightly modified ARM-PCR). The two initial PCR rounds, around 11 cycles each, used TRBV1-TRBV30 forward and C-beta reverse primers. TCRdb reprocessed the multiplex PCR reads via MiXCR and lists one record per CDR3 protein. Of 330,000 or so distinct CDR3 sequences listed, about two thirds were seen once; the top ten hold about 6.5%. CDR1 is SGHNT and CDR2 is YENEEA in the germline V gene. The CDR3 runs 14 residues. RNA was extracted from whole blood without cell sorting, alongside germline DNA.

The chain joins TRBV11-3 to TRBJ2-7; possibly TRBD2 for D (5 bases). The receptor's source is a man in his forties with primary liver carcinoma and hepatitis B virus infection. Sequencing was done on a sample of peripheral blood. As DNA, the CDR3 is TGTGCCAGCAGACCCAGCGGAAGCACCTACGAGCAGTGCTTC. This translates into CASRPSGSTYEQCF.